A selection of T cell receptor beta chains follows, all from one sample in a study of T cell changes during pregnancy in multiple sclerosis. Assay: immunoSEQ multiplex PCR; the TCRdb copy retains only in-frame clones and omits some. Counted here are 18,000 or so clones, about 89% occurring once; the ten biggest clones make up roughly 14%. The sequences come from CD8+ T cells from peripheral blood mononuclear cells, collected in the third trimester of pregnancy. These receptors were taken from a female donor in good health, enrolled as a control in a pregnancy study. CDR3s include the opening cysteine and the closing phenylalanine or tryptophan. A D gene is named only where the DNA matches it firmly. Size is omitted from some rows. Given values are once, few, many or a class for expanded clones.

V	size	D	J	DNA	CDR3
TRBV27	NA	TRBD2	TRBJ2-5	TGTGCCAGCAGTCTTAGCGGGGGGGCAGAGACCCAGTACTTC	CASSLSGGAETQYF
TRBV11-3	NA	NA	TRBJ1-1	TGTGCCAGCAGCTTAGGTGGGGCCAACACTGAAGCTTTCTTT	CASSLGGANTEAFF
TRBV28	NA	NA	TRBJ2-2	TGTGCCAGCAGTTTTGGGGGCACGAACACCGGGGAGCTGTTTTTT	CASSFGGTNTGELFF
TRBV13	NA	TRBD2	TRBJ2-1	TGTGCCAGCAGCTTACGGGAGCGGGGGACGGAGGGGCAGTTCTTC	CASSLRERGTEGQFF
TRBV28	NA	TRBD1	TRBJ2-3	TGTGCCAGCAGTTACACAGGGGGCGCGTGGACAGATACGCAGTATTTT	CASSYTGGAWTDTQYF
TRBV10-3	once	NA	TRBJ2-7	TGTGCCATCAGTGAGGGACAGATCGAGCAGTACTTC	CAISEGQIEQYF
TRBV4-1	NA	NA	TRBJ1-3	TGCGCCAGCAGCCCACGCGACCGGACAAGGGGAAACACCATATATTTT	CASSPRDRTRGNTIYF
TRBV6-4	NA	NA	TRBJ1-1	TGTGCCAGCAGTGAGGGGGCGAACACTGAAGCTTTCTTT	CASSEGANTEAFF
TRBV7-8	NA	NA	TRBJ2-7	TGTGCCAGCAGCTTTCGGGGACTTGGGGAGCAGTACTTC	CASSFRGLGEQYF
TRBV5-1	NA	TRBD2	TRBJ2-3	TGCGCCAGCAGCTCCTCAGCGGGAGGTTCGGATACGCAGTATTTT	CASSSSAGGSDTQYF
TRBV27	NA	NA	TRBJ1-3	TGTGCCAGCAGTTTATCCCCCGGGATTGGAAACACCATATATTTT	CASSLSPGIGNTIYF
TRBV28	NA	TRBD2	TRBJ2-7	TGTGCCAGCAGCCACCGGGGGGAGCGGGAGGGCTACGAGCAGTACTTC	CASSHRGEREGYEQYF
TRBV13	NA	NA	TRBJ1-5	TGTGCCAGCAGCTTAGGGTCGTCAGGGGCTTTAGGGTGGCCCCAGCATTTT	CASSLGSSGALGWPQHF
TRBV6-1	NA	TRBD2	TRBJ2-7	TGTGCCACCGAAACTGGGACTAGCGGTTCCTACGAGCAGTACTTC	CATETGTSGSYEQYF
TRBV7-9	NA	TRBD1	TRBJ2-7	TGTGCCAGCAGCCCGGGGACAGACTACGAGCAGTACTTC	CASSPGTDYEQYF
TRBV15	NA	NA	TRBJ2-3	TGTGCCACCAGCAGCGGTCAGGGTACAGATACGCAGTATTTT	CATSSGQGTDTQYF
TRBV6-5	NA	TRBD2	TRBJ2-3	TGTGCCAGCAGTTATGGCGGGGGGAGCACAGATACGCAGTATTTT	CASSYGGGSTDTQYF
TRBV19	NA	TRBD1	TRBJ2-7	TGTGCCAGTAGTATAGATATAGAGGACAGGGGATACGAGCAGTACTTC	CASSIDIEDRGYEQYF
TRBV6-5	NA	NA	TRBJ1-5	TGTGCCAGCAGTTACGGGGCCGGTACGGCCCAGCATTTT	CASSYGAGTAQHF
TRBV28	NA	NA	TRBJ2-7	TGTGCCAGCAGTTTGACGCAGGGCATAGTTAACGAGCAGTACTTC	CASSLTQGIVNEQYF
TRBV6-5	NA	TRBD1	TRBJ2-7	TGTGCCAGCAGTCTAGGACAGGGGGTAGTCGAGCAGTACTTC	CASSLGQGVVEQYF
TRBV6-1	NA	NA	TRBJ1-1	TGTGCCAGCAGTGGTCAACAGATCATGAACACTGAAGCTTTCTTT	CASSGQQIMNTEAFF
TRBV5-4	NA	NA	TRBJ2-5	TGTGCCAGAACACCCCGCGGAAGCAGTATAAAGACCCAGTACTTC	CARTPRGSSIKTQYF
TRBV15	few	TRBD1	TRBJ2-2	TGTGCCACCAGCAGCGGGACAGGGCACACCGGGGAGCTGTTTTTT	CATSSGTGHTGELFF
TRBV29-1	NA	TRBD1	TRBJ2-7	TGCAGCGTTGAACCGGGACAGGGTGTCTACGAGCAGTACTTC	CSVEPGQGVYEQYF
TRBV6-4	few	NA	TRBJ2-1	TGTGCCAGCAGCCCGGACACATACAATGAGCAGTTCTTC	CASSPDTYNEQFF
TRBV28	NA	NA	TRBJ1-3	TGTGCCAGCAGTTTGGGGGGGGCTGGAAACACCATATATTTT	CASSLGGAGNTIYF
TRBV4-1	NA	NA	TRBJ1-6	TGCGCCAGCAGCCATCAGGGGCTCCCTGGTTCACCCCTCCACTTT	CASSHQGLPGSPLHF
TRBV9	once	TRBD1	TRBJ1-6	TGTGCCAGCAGCTCCGGGACAGGGGTTTTTTGGAGCTCCTATAATTCACCCCTCCACTTT	CASSSGTGVFWSSYNSPLHF
TRBV6-4	NA	TRBD2	TRBJ2-1	TGTGCCAGCAGTGACGGGACTAGCAGCAATGAGCAGTTCTTC	CASSDGTSSNEQFF
TRBV27	NA	NA	TRBJ2-5	TGTGCCAGCAGTCAGGTTACCGGGGGTCCCGAGACCCAGTACTTC	CASSQVTGGPETQYF